Below, 17 T cell receptor beta chains from the same sample are listed, as sequenced in a study of control samples from healthy donors and cancer patients. Clones were read by immunoSEQ multiplex PCR, and TCRdb kept only the in-frame ones, dropping some. The table shows 120,000 or so clones, with approximately 92% occurring only once. Sequenced sample: PBMCs. These receptors were taken from an elderly man with head and neck cancer.

The chain is built from TRBV5-8 and TRBJ1-4, with a tentative D call TRBD1 (6 bases). The CDR3 has 17 residues. Looked up from germline, CDR1 is SGHTS and CDR2 is YDEGEE. Trimming took off 1 base at V and 6 bases at J, with 19 bases between the two ends. In DNA, the CDR3 is TGTGCCAGCAGCTTGTTTGGCGCAGGGGCGAAGGATGAAAAACTGTTTTTT. It is translated as CASSLFGAGAKDEKLFF.

This clone occurred once. The chain is built from TRBV6-5 and TRBJ2-2; D is unresolved. Per the germline V gene, CDR1 is MNHEY and CDR2 is SVGAGI. The CDR3 sequence is 13 residues long. Trimming took 4 bases from V and 6 from J, leaving 9 bases between them. CDR3 protein: CASSLSSAGELFF. As DNA, the CDR3 is TGTGCCAGCAGTTTAAGTTCGGCCGGGGAGCTGTTTTTT.

The rearrangement joins TRBV19 to TRBJ2-1; D is perhaps TRBD1 (5 bases). The CDR3 covers 17 residues. Germline V gene lookup returns CDR1 LNHDA and CDR2 SQIVND (reference sequence). Trimming took off 1 base at V and 7 bases at J, with 20 bases between the two ends. CDR3 sequence: CASSIGQQYLVGNEQFF. The CDR3, as DNA: TGTGCCAGTAGTATAGGACAGCAATATCTCGTTGGGAATGAGCAGTTCTTC.

The chain links TRBV5-1 to TRBJ2-7; no reliable D call. V dropped 5 bases and J dropped 0 bases, with 12 bases sitting between them. There are 14 residues in the CDR3. Germline CDR1 and CDR2: SGHRS and YFSETQ. In nucleotides, the CDR3 is TGCGCCAGCAGAAGCAGCGTTATCTCCTACGAGCAGTACTTC. Translated: CASRSSVISYEQYF.

This chain connects TRBV6-5 to TRBJ1-3; 7 nucleotides line up with TRBD1. This CDR3 has 15 residues. CDR1 and CDR2 (germline): MNHEY, SVGAGI. J was trimmed by 2 bases and V by 8 bases; bases with no gene match: 9. The chain's CDR3 is CASAREGAAGNTIYF. For the CDR3, the DNA is TGTGCCAGCGCCCGCGAGGGGGCGGCTGGAAACACCATATATTTT.

The chain joins TRBV11-3 to TRBJ2-7, with D perhaps given as TRBD1 or TRBD2 (5 bases each). The CDR3 runs 12 residues. The germline V gene encodes CDR1 SGHNT and CDR2 YENEEA. Deletions cut 5 bases from V and 3 bases from J, with 8 bases between. CDR3 residues: CASSRDGYEQYF. As DNA, the CDR3 is TGTGCCAGCAGCCGGGACGGCTACGAGCAGTACTTC.

The gene calls are TRBV4-3 and TRBJ1-6; 9 bases fit TRBD1. J lost 8 bases, V lost 1 base, and 9 bases had no gene match. The germline V gene encodes CDR1 LGHNA and CDR2 YSLEER. The CDR3 runs 17 residues. CDR3 sequence (DNA): TGCGCCAGCAGCCAAGTGGGACAGGGATCCCATCATTCACCCCTCCACTTT. Its translation: CASSQVGQGSHHSPLHF.

The chain uses TRBV11-2 and TRBJ2-2; 8 bases agree with TRBD1. The CDR3 runs to 16 residues. Germline loops: CDR1 SGHAT, CDR2 FQNNGV. With 10 bases clipped from V and 1 base from J, the junction kept 11 bases outside the gene matches. The CDR3 nucleotides are TGTGCCACCAGGACCCCGACAGGGGAGAACACCGGGGAGCTGTTTTTT. Amino acid sequence: CATRTPTGENTGELFF. The whole variable domain, remainder taken from reference TRBV11-2 and TRBJ2-2, is EAGVAQSPRYKIIEKRQSVAFWCNPISGHATLYWYQQILGQGPKLLIQFQNNGVVDDSQLPKDRFSAERLKGVDSTLKIQPAKLEDSAVYLCATRTPTGENTGELFFGEGSRLTVL.

V and J are TRBV4-1 and TRBJ2-5, with TRBD2 matching over 11 bases. Unmatched junction bases numbered 5, after V lost 0 bases and J lost 5 bases. The length of the CDR3 is 16 residues. The germline V gene has CDR1 MGHRA and CDR2 YSYEKL. CDR3 amino acids: CASSQETSGRAETQYF. CDR3 sequence (DNA): TGCGCCAGCAGCCAAGAAACTAGCGGGAGAGCGGAGACCCAGTACTTC.

The chain uses TRBV6-2 or TRBV6-3 and TRBJ1-5; D uncertain. Trimming stripped 2 bases from V and 6 bases from J, with 11 bases between. CDR1 MNHEY and CDR2 SVGEGT come from the germline V gene. The CDR3 runs 14 residues. DNA for the CDR3: TGTGCCAGCAGTTACAGCTCCGGAGTTCAGCCCCAGCATTTT. The encoded protein is CASSYSSGVQPQHF.

The rearrangement joins TRBV27 to TRBJ2-6; 8 bases align to TRBD2. Per germline, CDR1 MNHEY and CDR2 SMNVEV (reference sequence). This CDR3 contains 18 residues. J was trimmed by 2 bases and V by 7 bases; bases with no gene match: 13. The CDR3 DNA reads as TGTGCCAGCAAGACTGTAAGCGGGGGAAGGGCTGGGGCCAACGTCCTGACTTTC. It yields the protein CASKTVSGGRAGANVLTF.

The chain couples TRBV10-3 to TRBJ1-2, with TRBD1 matching over 7 bases. CDR1 and CDR2 (germline): ENHRY, SYGVKD. The CDR3 contains 14 residues. V lost 5 bases, J lost 2 bases, and 5 bases stayed unmatched. The CDR3 nucleotides read TGTGCCATCAGTCCGGGACAGAAGAACTATGGCTACACCTTC. It is translated as CAISPGQKNYGYTF.

This clone was seen a few times. The chain links TRBV4-3 to TRBJ1-6; D is possibly TRBD1 (6 bases). The germline CDR1 and CDR2 sequences are LGHNA and YSLEER. V shed 3 bases and J shed 8 bases, with 8 bases lying between them. The CDR3 spans 13 residues. CDR3 loop: CASSQRGDSPLHF. CDR3 bases: TGCGCCAGCAGCCAGAGGGGGGATTCACCCCTCCACTTT.

In this sample, this clone turned up a few times. V and J are TRBV20-1 and TRBJ2-7; D is ambiguous. Germline CDR1 is DFQATT and CDR2 is SNEGSKA (reference sequence). The V end lost 5 bases, the J end lost 3 bases, and 20 bases lay between the germline ends. The CDR3 runs to 15 residues. The CDR3 protein is CSAGALGLASYEQYF. CDR3 sequence (DNA): TGCAGTGCTGGTGCCCTAGGGCTTGCCAGCTACGAGCAGTACTTC.

The J gene is TRBJ1-2, the V gene TRBV10-3; D is possibly TRBD1 (5 bases). CDR3 length: 13 amino acids. The V end was cut by 7 bases, the J end by 7 bases, with 16 bases between. The germline gives CDR1 ENHRY, CDR2 SYGVKD. CDR3 coding DNA: TGTGCCATCAAACACCCATCAAGGGGTGGCTACACCTTC. It yields the protein CAIKHPSRGGYTF.

V usage is TRBV5-1 and J usage is TRBJ2-5; TRBD2 matches at 8 bases. CDR1 and CDR2 from the germline V gene are SGHRS and YFSETQ. After removal of 0 bases from V and 0 bases from J, the junction contained 7 bases not matched to a gene. The CDR3 runs to 17 residues. The chain's CDR3 is CASSLAKASGYQETQYF. The CDR3, as DNA: TGCGCCAGCAGCTTGGCTAAGGCTAGCGGGTACCAAGAGACCCAGTACTTC.

The CDR3 DNA follows: TGTGCCAGCAGCTCTGGACAGGGAGGGGCTGAGCAGTTCTTC. The encoded protein is CASSSGQGGAEQFF. The chain carries TRBV5-5 and TRBJ2-1, with D tentatively TRBD1 (8 bases). Germline assignment: CDR1 SGHKS and CDR2 YYEKEE (reference sequence). The ends were cut back, 3 bases at V and 9 bases at J, with 16 bases in the middle. The CDR3 covers 14 residues. Full variable domain (rest looked up from reference TRBV5-5 and TRBJ2-1): DAGVTQSPTHLIKTRGQQVTLRCSPISGHKSVSWYQQVLGQGPQFIFQYYEKEERGRGNFPDRFSARQFPNYSSELNVNALLLGDSALYLCASSSGQGGAEQFFGPGTRLTVL.